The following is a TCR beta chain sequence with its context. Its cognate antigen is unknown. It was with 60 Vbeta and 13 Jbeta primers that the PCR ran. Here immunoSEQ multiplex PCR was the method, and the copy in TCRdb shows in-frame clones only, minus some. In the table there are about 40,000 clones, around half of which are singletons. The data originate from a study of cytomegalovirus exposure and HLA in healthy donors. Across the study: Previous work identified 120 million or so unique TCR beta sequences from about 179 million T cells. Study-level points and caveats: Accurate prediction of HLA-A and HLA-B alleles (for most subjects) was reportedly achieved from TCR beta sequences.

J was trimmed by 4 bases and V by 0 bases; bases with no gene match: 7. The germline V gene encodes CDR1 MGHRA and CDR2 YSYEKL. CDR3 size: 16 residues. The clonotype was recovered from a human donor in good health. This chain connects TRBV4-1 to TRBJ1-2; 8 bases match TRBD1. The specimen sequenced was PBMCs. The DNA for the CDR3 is TGCGCCAGCAGCCAAGATCCCGGACAGGGTAGCTATGGCTACACCTTC. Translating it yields CASSQDPGQGSYGYTF.